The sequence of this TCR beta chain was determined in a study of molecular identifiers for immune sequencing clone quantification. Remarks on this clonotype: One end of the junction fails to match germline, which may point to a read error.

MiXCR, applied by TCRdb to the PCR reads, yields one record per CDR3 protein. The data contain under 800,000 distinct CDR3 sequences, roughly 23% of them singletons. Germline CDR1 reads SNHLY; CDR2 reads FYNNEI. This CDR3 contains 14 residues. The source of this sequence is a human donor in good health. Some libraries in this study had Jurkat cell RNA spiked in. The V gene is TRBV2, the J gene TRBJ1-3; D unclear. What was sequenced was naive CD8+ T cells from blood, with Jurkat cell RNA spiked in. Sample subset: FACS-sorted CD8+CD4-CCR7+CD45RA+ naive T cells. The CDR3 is CAPRSSDSVNTIYF. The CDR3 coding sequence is TGTGCCCCCCGGTCGAGTGACTCTGTAAACACCATATATTTT.